What follows are 20 T cell receptor beta chains derived from one specimen sequenced in a study of a mutant IDH1 vaccine in newly diagnosed glioma. Clones were sequenced by immunoSEQ multiplex PCR, and TCRdb holds only the in-frame ones, with some missing. The data hold roughly 50,000 clones, with 80% to 90% observed a single time. Time point specified: week 23, last vaccination. Every single dose of the vaccine, 300 ug of mutant IDH1 20-mer peptide, came with topical imiquimod. These receptors' targets are unknown. This specimen consisted of PBMCs, obtained from a glioma patient whose treatment included an IDH1 peptide vaccine. The receptors come from a woman between 40 and 50 years old with glioma. Some clones in this sample may be carry-over from other donors' samples.

By its share, this clone is medium-sized. The chain is built from TRBV4-3 and TRBJ1-2, with D unclear. V lost 1 base, J lost 8 bases, and 17 bases lay in between. Germline V gene lookup returns CDR1 LGHNA and CDR2 YSLEER. The length of the CDR3 is 15 residues. As DNA, the CDR3 is TGCGCCAGCAGCCAAGCAGCACAGAGCAGCCGCGGCTACACCTTC. It is translated as CASSQAAQSSRGYTF.

The rearrangement uses TRBV5-6 and TRBJ1-2, with D possibly matching TRBD1 (5 bases). This CDR3 is built from 13 residues. V was shortened by 1 base and J by 3 bases, with 7 bases between the two germline ends. Germline CDR1 SGHDT, CDR2 YYEEEE. The CDR3 DNA reads as TGTGCCAGCAGCTTGCCGGGGGACTATGGCTACACCTTC. Translated: CASSLPGDYGYTF.

The sample holds one count of this clone. J is TRBJ1-1 and V is TRBV5-6, with a tentative D call TRBD1 (5 bases). V was clipped by 7 bases and J by 4 bases, with 17 bases between them. This CDR3 has 14 residues. Germline values: CDR1 SGHDT, CDR2 YYEEEE. The CDR3 DNA reads TGTGCCAGCGATCGACGGGGGGTCGGCACTGAAGCTTTCTTT. Translated, it gives CASDRRGVGTEAFF.

The chain joins TRBV5-6 to TRBJ1-3; 7 positions match TRBD1. The CDR3 is made up of 17 amino acids. Trimming took 4 bases from V and 0 from J; bases not matched to a gene: 10. Germline V lookup: CDR1 SGHDT, CDR2 YYEEEE. The CDR3 bases are TGTGCCAGCAGCAAGGGACAGACGGGCCCCTCTGGAAACACCATATATTTT. Amino acids: CASSKGQTGPSGNTIYF.

The chain uses TRBV6-1 and TRBJ1-5; the D is unclear. Germline V lookup: CDR1 MNHNS, CDR2 SASEGT. With 0 bases removed from V and 3 bases from J, the gap between germline ends came to 12 bases. The CDR3 is 16 amino acids. In DNA, the CDR3 is TGTGCCAGCAGTGAAGCTCTGGGGTACCCCAATCAGCCCCAGCATTTT. Residues: CASSEALGYPNQPQHF.

V gene TRBV19 combines with J gene TRBJ2-7; no clear D. Germline CDR1 and CDR2: LNHDA and SQIVND (reference sequence). Trimming removed 4 bases at V and 0 bases at J, with 13 bases between. The CDR3 has 15 residues. CDR3 region: CASSTRLVLSYEQYF. The CDR3 DNA sequence: TGTGCCAGTAGTACTCGACTCGTTCTCTCCTACGAGCAGTACTTC.

The chain employs TRBV29-1 and TRBJ2-1; 14 bases are a match to TRBD2. This CDR3 contains 15 residues. V gave up 1 base and J gave up 6 bases; unmatched junction bases: 2. Germline V gene lookup returns CDR1 SQVTM and CDR2 ANQGSEA. CDR3 nucleotide sequence: TGCAGCGTTGAAGGGACTAGCGGGGGGACCAATGAGCAGTTCTTC. Translated, it gives CSVEGTSGGTNEQFF.

The genes are TRBV10-3 and TRBJ2-7, with 10 bases identical to TRBD2. CDR1 ENHRY and CDR2 SYGVKD come from the germline V gene. Trimming took 4 bases from V and 9 from J; bases not matched to a gene: 9. The CDR3 extends over 14 amino acids. The CDR3 reads CAISAQTSGRGQYF. The CDR3 nucleotides are TGTGCCATCAGTGCGCAGACTAGCGGGCGGGGGCAGTACTTC.

This rearrangement joins TRBV11-2 to TRBJ2-1; perhaps TRBD1 as D (6 bases). The CDR3 spans 13 residues. The germline V gene has CDR1 SGHAT and CDR2 FQNNGV. Trimming took off 0 bases at V and 6 bases at J, with 6 bases between the two ends. CDR3 amino acids: CASSLDRGNEQFF. CDR3 bases: TGTGCCAGCAGCTTAGACAGGGGCAATGAGCAGTTCTTC. The variable domain in full, with the rest retrieved from reference TRBV11-2 and TRBJ2-1, is EAGVAQSPRYKIIEKRQSVAFWCNPISGHATLYWYQQILGQGPKLLIQFQNNGVVDDSQLPKDRFSAERLKGVDSTLKIQPAKLEDSAVYLCASSLDRGNEQFFGPGTRLTVL.

For this clone: This may be a read error: a much more frequent sequence differs by one nucleotide. V usage is TRBV10-1 and J usage is TRBJ1-1, with 9 nucleotides matching TRBD1. Germline V gene data show CDR1 as WNHNN and CDR2 as SYGVQD (reference sequence). CDR3 length: 13 amino acids. In DNA, the CDR3 is TGCGCCAGCAGGGGACAGGGCAAGGCTGAAGATTTCTTT. The encoded protein is CASRGQGKAEDFF.

This clone was observed a handful of times. The CDR3 reads CASHAGTHSPLHF. DNA for the CDR3: TGTGCCAGCCACGCAGGGACTCATTCACCCCTCCACTTT. The chain combines TRBV6-1 with TRBJ1-6; D is perhaps TRBD1 (5 bases). The CDR3 loop spans 13 amino acids. CDR1 is MNHNS, CDR2 SASEGT, per germline. Trimming took 8 bases from V and 8 from J, leaving 13 bases between them.

The chain joins TRBV7-2 to TRBJ1-2; 8 nucleotides match TRBD1. Germline-derived CDR1 and CDR2 are SGHTA and FQGNSA. J lost 4 bases, V lost 5 bases, and 9 bases had no gene match. This CDR3 has 15 amino acids. The chain's CDR3 is CASSQPGQGSYGYTF. The CDR3 DNA is TGTGCCAGCAGCCAGCCTGGACAGGGAAGCTATGGCTACACCTTC.

V and J are TRBV7-6 and TRBJ2-2; D remains unclear. This CDR3 region has 14 residues. Trimming removed 0 bases from V and 4 bases from J, with 6 bases in between. CDR1 and CDR2 from the germline V gene are SGHVS and FNYEAQ. CDR3 DNA: TGTGCCAGCAGCTTAGCGTGGAGCACCGGGGAGCTGTTTTTT. It is translated as CASSLAWSTGELFF.

J is TRBJ1-2 and V is TRBV30; 11 bases fit TRBD1. Trimming cost V 3 bases and J 5 bases; bases outside gene matches: 8. Germline assignment: CDR1 GTSNPN and CDR2 SVGIG (reference sequence). This CDR3 is 15 amino acids long. The CDR3 nucleotides are TGTGCCTGGAGCGGGACAGGGGGAGGAAGGTATGGCTACACCTTC. It specifies CAWSGTGGGRYGYTF.

This sequence joins TRBV6-6 and TRBJ1-3; D is uncertain. Germline lookup yields CDR1 MNHNY and CDR2 SVGAGI (reference sequence). The V gene lost 5 bases and the J gene lost 4 bases, with 9 bases spanning the gap. There are 13 residues in the CDR3. The CDR3 protein is CASSPAAGNTIYF. DNA of the CDR3: TGTGCCAGCAGTCCCGCTGCCGGAAACACCATATATTTT.

CDR3 amino acids: CASSFPRVTTGELFF. DNA for the CDR3: TGTGCCAGCAGCTTCCCCAGGGTGACAACCGGGGAGCTGTTTTTT. The V and J genes are TRBV13 and TRBJ2-2; D perhaps matches TRBD1 (5 bases). Germline V gives CDR1 PRHDT, CDR2 FYEKMQ (reference sequence). CDR3 length: 15 amino acids. Trimming shortened V by 3 bases and J by 5 bases, and 13 bases separated the two germline ends.

The chain joins TRBV19 to TRBJ2-2; a weak D match, TRBD2 (6 bases). The V end was cut by 2 bases, the J end by 1 base, with 8 bases between. Germline-derived CDR1 and CDR2 are LNHDA and SQIVND (reference sequence). The CDR3 is 15 residues long. This CDR3 is CASSIRGRNTGELFF. For the CDR3, the DNA is TGTGCCAGTAGTATACGGGGGAGGAACACCGGGGAGCTGTTTTTT.

This clone was observed once. The chain links TRBV5-4 to TRBJ2-3; D is undetermined. V was shortened by 2 bases and J by 5 bases, with 3 bases between the two germline ends. This CDR3 has 11 residues. Germline V CDR1 and CDR2: SGHNT, YYREEE (reference sequence). Written as DNA, the CDR3 is TGTGCCAGCAGCTTTGGAGATACGCAGTATTTT. Translated, it gives CASSFGDTQYF.

V is TRBV5-1 and J is TRBJ2-1; 10 bases line up with TRBD2. The length of the CDR3 is 12 residues. Germline V gene lookup returns CDR1 SGHRS and CDR2 YFSETQ. V shed 2 bases and J 10 bases; nucleotides not matched to a gene: 0. The CDR3 bases are TGCGCCAGCAGCTTTAGCGGGGGGGAGCAGTTCTTC. It codes for CASSFSGGEQFF.

This clone was observed a few times. The V and J genes are TRBV5-4 and TRBJ1-4; 11 nucleotides match TRBD1. Germline loops: CDR1 SGHNT, CDR2 YYREEE (reference sequence). With 4 bases clipped from V and 5 bases from J, the junction kept 1 base outside the gene matches. This CDR3 is built from 14 residues. CDR3 in amino acids: CASSRDRGNEKLFF. CDR3 DNA sequence: TGTGCCAGCAGCCGGGACAGGGGGAATGAAAAACTGTTTTTT.